A selection of T cell receptor beta chains follows, all from one sample in a study of intratumoral heterogeneity in liver cancer. This table comes from immunoSEQ multiplex PCR, and its TCRdb copy is limited to in-frame clones, with some not included. The table includes 20,000 to 25,000 clones, over 60% detected once. This specimen was tumor-adjacent normal tissue, taken before any cancer treatment. The source of these receptors is a woman between 65 and 79 years old with hepatocellular carcinoma. Each CDR3 is given with its conserved first and last residue. The D gene is left open where the match is weak. Clone size, where shown, is once, few, many, or a class for clones that have expanded.

TRBD1	TRBV28	medium-sized	14	TRBJ1-6	TGTGCCAGCAGTCCCGGACAGGGGAATTCACCCCTCCACTTT	CASSPGQGNSPLHF
.	TRBV6-6	.	11	TRBJ2-3	TGTGCCAGCAGTTCCCGAGATACGCAGTATTTT	CASSSRDTQYF
.	TRBV24-1	.	12	TRBJ2-1	TGTGCCACCTTAGACAGATACAATGAGCAGTTCTTC	CATLDRYNEQFF
.	TRBV2	.	13	TRBJ2-5	TGTGCCAGCAGTCGCAACGAAAAAGAGACCCAGTACTTC	CASSRNEKETQYF
.	TRBV15	.	14	TRBJ2-5	TGTGCCACCAGCAGAGATCAAGGGAGCGAGACCCAGTACTTC	CATSRDQGSETQYF
.	TRBV9	once	13	TRBJ1-5	TGTGCCAGCAGCGTTGGGTTGGGTCAGCCCCAGCATTTT	CASSVGLGQPQHF
.	TRBV28	.	15	TRBJ1-2	TGTGCCAGCAGTTTTGGCCTCGGGGGTCAGGGTGGCTACACCTTC	CASSFGLGGQGGYTF
.	TRBV1	.	12	TRBJ2-7	TGCACCAGCAGCCACGCTTCCTACGAGCAGTACTTC	CTSSHASYEQYF
.	TRBV12-3/TRBV12-4	.	13	TRBJ1-4	TGTGCCAGCACCGGGGGTCGGAATGAAAAACTGTTTTTT	CASTGGRNEKLFF
.	TRBV7-2	.	15	TRBJ2-3	TGTGCCAGCAGCGCAGACAGGTCCCGCACAGATACGCAGTATTTT	CASSADRSRTDTQYF
.	TRBV6-1	.	15	TRBJ2-3	TGTGCCAGCAGTGAACGGAATAACGTTCAAGATACGCAGTATTTT	CASSERNNVQDTQYF
TRBD1	TRBV18	.	13	TRBJ2-1	TGTGCCAGCTCATCCCTTCCGGACAGGGAGCAGTTCTTC	CASSSLPDREQFF
.	TRBV7-2	.	13	TRBJ2-5	TGTGCCAGCAGGGGGACGCGTGTACAGACCCAGTACTTC	CASRGTRVQTQYF
.	TRBV19	.	14	TRBJ2-7	TGTGCCAGTAGTATAGATTCAGGGGCCTACGAGCAGTACTTC	CASSIDSGAYEQYF
.	TRBV19	.	12	TRBJ1-5	TGTGCCAGTAGTATAGAGAGGGGGCCCCAGCATTTT	CASSIERGPQHF
.	TRBV6-5	few	14	TRBJ2-2	TGTGCCAGCAGAAAGGCGGTGAACACCGGGGAGCTGTTTTTT	CASRKAVNTGELFF
TRBD1	TRBV19	.	16	TRBJ2-3	TGTGCCAGTAGTTCGGGGCCTCAGGGGGCCGCAGATACGCAGTATTTT	CASSSGPQGAADTQYF
.	TRBV7-3	few	13	TRBJ1-2	TGTGCCAGCAGTGTAGGACAGAACTATGGCTACACCTTC	CASSVGQNYGYTF
.	TRBV5-6	few	17	TRBJ2-6	TGTGCCAGCAGCTCCCTCGGGTTCAGCTCTGGGGCCAACGTCCTGACTTTC	CASSSLGFSSGANVLTF
.	TRBV5-5	.	14	TRBJ2-5	TGTGCCAGCAGCCCGGGGTTCTCGTCAGAGACCCAGTACTTC	CASSPGFSSETQYF
.	TRBV18	once	16	TRBJ2-2	TGTGCCAGCTCACTAGGCTTGGATTCGAACACCGGGGAGCTGTTTTTT	CASSLGLDSNTGELFF
TRBD2	TRBV9	.	18	TRBJ2-1	TGTGCCAGCAGCCCGGGCAGCGGGAGTTTGGGACCCTACAATGAGCAGTTCTTC	CASSPGSGSLGPYNEQFF
.	TRBV6-5	.	15	TRBJ1-6	TGTGCCAGCAGCAAAACGAAGTCTACTAATTCACCCCTCCACTTT	CASSKTKSTNSPLHF
TRBD2	TRBV29-1	once	14	TRBJ2-1	TGCAGCGTTACCACTAGCGGGCCCTACAATGAGCAGTTCTTC	CSVTTSGPYNEQFF
TRBD1	TRBV16	.	16	TRBJ1-3	TGTGCCAGCAGCCGCGGACAGGGGAAAGCTGGAAACACCATATATTTT	CASSRGQGKAGNTIYF
TRBD1	TRBV7-9	once	15	TRBJ2-7	TGTGCCAGCAGCTTAGGGGACAGGGGGCAGCGCGAGCAGTACTTC	CASSLGDRGQREQYF
.	TRBV11-2	.	15	TRBJ2-3	TGTGCCAGCAGCTTAACCCCTGGGAGCACAGATACGCAGTATTTT	CASSLTPGSTDTQYF
TRBD1	TRBV30	.	14	TRBJ1-1	TGTGCCTGGAGGGGAACAGGGGTGAGCCCTGAAGCTTTCTTT	CAWRGTGVSPEAFF
.	TRBV12-5	once	15	TRBJ1-6	TGTGCTAGTGGTTCGGCTAGCTCCTATAATTCACCCCTCCACTTT	CASGSASSYNSPLHF
TRBD2	TRBV15	few	17	TRBJ2-3	TGTGCCACCAGCAGAGAAATTAGCGGGCGCCGGGCAGATACGCAGTATTTT	CATSREISGRRADTQYF
.	TRBV28	.	16	TRBJ2-7	TGTGCCAGCAGTGGTACGGTCAGCGGAAAACACTACGAGCAGTACTTC	CASSGTVSGKHYEQYF
.	TRBV7-6	.	14	TRBJ2-3	TGTGCCAGCAGCCCCCGGGCGGGCCCAGATACGCAGTATTTT	CASSPRAGPDTQYF
TRBD1	TRBV28	.	18	TRBJ2-6	TGTGCCAGCAGTCTCGCCGGGACAGGGGGGTCTGGGGCCAACGTCCTGACTTTC	CASSLAGTGGSGANVLTF
.	TRBV2	.	14	TRBJ1-1	TGTGCCAGCAGATCCGAGGGGATGAGCACTGAAGCTTTCTTT	CASRSEGMSTEAFF
.	TRBV21-1	.	17	TRBJ2-3	TGTGCCAGCAGCACCCTACCCAGCGGGAGGTTTTTAGATACGCAGTATTTT	CASSTLPSGRFLDTQYF
.	TRBV10-2	once	12	TRBJ2-2	TGCGCCAGCAACAAAAACGCCGGGGAGCTGTTTTTT	CASNKNAGELFF
.	TRBV7-9	.	15	TRBJ2-5	TGTGCCAGCAGCTTAGCGAGGCAGGCTCAAGAGACCCAGTACTTC	CASSLARQAQETQYF
TRBD1	TRBV28	few	16	TRBJ2-1	TGTGCCAGCAGTCCCAGGGGGCGGATCTCCTACAATGAGCAGTTCTTC	CASSPRGRISYNEQFF
TRBD2	TRBV7-9	.	14	TRBJ2-7	TGTGCCAGCAGCTTAGTAGCGGGAGTCTACGAGCAGTACTTC	CASSLVAGVYEQYF
TRBD2	TRBV6-1	.	17	TRBJ2-3	TGTGCCAGCAGTGGGACTAGCGGGAGCGTCAGCACAGATACGCAGTATTTT	CASSGTSGSVSTDTQYF
TRBD2	TRBV6-5	.	13	TRBJ2-1	TGTGCCAGCATAGCGGGAGGATACAATGAGCAGTTCTTC	CASIAGGYNEQFF
TRBD1	TRBV6-5	.	16	TRBJ2-2	TGTGCCAGCAGTTGGACCCGGGACAGATTCACCGGGGAGCTGTTTTTT	CASSWTRDRFTGELFF
.	TRBV7-8	once	17	TRBJ2-2	TGTGCCAGCAGCTTAGTGGAGGGGCAGCTTGGGACCGGGGAGCTGTTTTTT	CASSLVEGQLGTGELFF
.	TRBV30	.	14	TRBJ1-3	TGTGCCTGGAGGAGACGGAGCTCTGGAAACACCATATATTTT	CAWRRRSSGNTIYF
TRBD2	TRBV13	.	16	TRBJ2-2	TGTGCCAGCAGCTTGGGGGGACTAGATTCCGCCGGGGAGCTGTTTTTT	CASSLGGLDSAGELFF
TRBD2	TRBV7-9	once	15	TRBJ2-1	TGTGCCAGCACCCCTCCCAGCGGGAGTGGGAATGAGCAGTTCTTC	CASTPPSGSGNEQFF
.	TRBV11-2	.	17	TRBJ2-3	TGTGCCAGCAGCTTAGATGAGCCAGGAAGGTACACAGATACGCAGTATTTT	CASSLDEPGRYTDTQYF
.	TRBV2	.	15	TRBJ2-3	TGTGCCAGCGTAGGCCGGCAGGGAGGTTCAGATACGCAGTATTTT	CASVGRQGGSDTQYF
.	TRBV10-1	.	14	TRBJ1-6	TGCGCCAGCAGTGAGTCAGGGATAAACTCACCCCTCCACTTT	CASSESGINSPLHF
TRBD2	TRBV30	few	13	TRBJ2-7	TGTGCCTGGACTCTAGCGGGAGGCTACGAGCAGTACTTC	CAWTLAGGYEQYF
.	TRBV5-1	.	15	TRBJ1-1	TGCGCCAGCAGCTTTGGGGGACGAGGGGGAACTGAAGCTTTCTTT	CASSFGGRGGTEAFF
TRBD1	TRBV9	.	14	TRBJ2-2	TGTGCCAGCAGCGGGACAGGTAACACCGGGGAGCTGTTTTTT	CASSGTGNTGELFF
TRBD1	TRBV27	.	13	TRBJ2-7	TGTGCCGCGGCGAACAGGGGATCCTACGAGCAGTACTTC	CAAANRGSYEQYF
.	TRBV19	.	13	TRBJ2-2	TGTGCCAGTAGTACCGACTATTCCGGGGAGCTGTTTTTT	CASSTDYSGELFF
.	TRBV6-5	.	13	TRBJ2-7	TGTGCCAGTGGTAGGGCCTCTTCCTACGAGCAGTACTTC	CASGRASSYEQYF
.	TRBV28	.	13	TRBJ2-3	TGTGCCAGCAGCTTCGCGAACACAGATACGCAGTATTTT	CASSFANTDTQYF
.	TRBV29-1	few	13	TRBJ1-1	TGCAGCGTTGAACTACGAGGGAGGGGTGAAGCTTTCTTT	CSVELRGRGEAFF
.	TRBV7-2	.	14	TRBJ1-3	TGTGCCAGCAGCCAGGTCAGGGCTGGAAACACCATATATTTT	CASSQVRAGNTIYF
.	TRBV7-3	.	17	TRBJ2-3	TGTGCCAGCAGCCCCACAGGCGTTGCGGGTCATCGAGATACGCAGTATTTT	CASSPTGVAGHRDTQYF
.	TRBV10-3	.	16	TRBJ2-2	TGTGCCATCAGTGAGTCCTCGGGAAGGGGCACCGGGGAGCTGTTTTTT	CAISESSGRGTGELFF